A single sample is the source of the 13 T cell receptor beta chains below, sequenced in a study of blood T cell repertoires in COVID-19. TCRdb keeps only in-frame clones here, not all; method: immunoSEQ multiplex PCR. The sample has approximately 90,000 clones; around 80% are singletons. The source material was peripheral blood. The source of these receptors is a woman of 80 years or more with acute or convalescent COVID-19.

This CDR3 is CASSLIRRNQETQYF. CDR3 coding DNA: TGTGCCAGCAGCTTAATAAGGCGGAACCAAGAGACCCAGTACTTC. V and J are TRBV5-6 and TRBJ2-5; D gene uncertain. Looked up from germline, CDR1 is SGHDT and CDR2 is YYEEEE. Trimming left V 2 bases short and J 0 bases short, with 11 bases between. CDR3 length: 15 amino acids.

The genes are TRBV11-2 and TRBJ2-3, with D hard to call. This CDR3 is built from 14 residues. Trimming stripped 3 bases from V and 2 bases from J, with 9 bases between. Germline V gives CDR1 SGHAT, CDR2 FQNNGV. The CDR3 DNA sequence: TGTGCCAGCAGCTTGGATCGACTCACAGATACGCAGTATTTT. Translating gives CASSLDRLTDTQYF.

This clone has a single count. The rearrangement links TRBV5-1 to TRBJ2-5, with 7 bases fitting TRBD1. With V trimmed by 4 bases and J by 4 bases, 16 bases remained unmatched. CDR1 is SGHRS, CDR2 YFSETQ, per germline. The CDR3 spans 17 residues. The chain's CDR3 is CASSPRLGGAEGETQYF. The CDR3 coding sequence is TGCGCCAGCAGCCCCCGGTTAGGGGGCGCGGAAGGAGAGACCCAGTACTTC.

This clone appeared once. The chain is built from TRBV27 and TRBJ1-3, with D tentatively TRBD1 (5 bases). Germline assignment: CDR1 MNHEY and CDR2 SMNVEV (reference sequence). The CDR3 runs to 20 residues. V was pared by 2 bases and J by 1 base, with 24 bases between. The CDR3 reads CASSLRAGHLQLISGNTIYF. DNA of the CDR3: TGTGCCAGCAGTTTAAGGGCAGGACACCTCCAACTAATTTCTGGAAACACCATATATTTT.

The chain couples TRBV10-1 to TRBJ2-5; possibly TRBD1 for D (5 bases). V gave up 4 bases and J gave up 7 bases, with 13 bases separating them. CDR3 length equals 13 residues. The germline gives CDR1 WNHNN, CDR2 SYGVQD (reference sequence). In DNA, the CDR3 is TGCGCCAGCAGTGGGGCAGGACACGCGACCCAGTACTTC. Protein product: CASSGAGHATQYF.

The chain recombines TRBV5-1 with TRBJ2-3; 7 positions match TRBD1. The CDR3 sequence is 13 residues long. Looked up from germline, CDR1 is SGHRS and CDR2 is YFSETQ. The junction had 4 bases not matched to a gene; V was cut back by 4 bases and J by 5 bases. The CDR3 sequence is CASSKPGGDTQYF. CDR3 coding DNA: TGCGCCAGCAGCAAACCAGGGGGAGATACGCAGTATTTT.

The chain couples TRBV27 to TRBJ2-7; no reliable D call. CDR3 length: 12 amino acids. Germline CDR1 reads MNHEY; CDR2 reads SMNVEV (reference sequence). Trimming cost V 4 bases and J 3 bases, with 7 bases left between them. Here the CDR3 DNA reads TGTGCCAGCAGTTCCCTCCGCTACGAGCAGTACTTC. This gives the protein CASSSLRYEQYF.

The chain is built from TRBV5-6 and TRBJ1-2; unclear D gene. The V and J ends lost 4 bases and 7 bases respectively, with 14 bases between them. The germline V gene encodes CDR1 SGHDT and CDR2 YYEEEE. CDR3 length: 13 amino acids. The CDR3 DNA reads as TGTGCCAGCAGCGTGGTAGAGTCGCGTGGCTACACCTTC. It specifies CASSVVESRGYTF.

The chain has TRBV4-2 and TRBJ2-3, with 10 bases fitting TRBD2. V shed 0 bases, J shed 5 bases, and the junction held 8 bases outside the gene matches. The CDR3 loop spans 17 amino acids. Germline V gives CDR1 LGHNA, CDR2 YNFKEQ. In DNA, the CDR3 is TGTGCCAGCAGCCAAGAATCTAGCGGGAGTGTTAAAGATACGCAGTATTTT. It specifies CASSQESSGSVKDTQYF.

The V gene is TRBV10-3, the J gene TRBJ2-1, with TRBD2 matching 7 bases. V lost 3 bases and J lost 0; bases outside the gene matches: 2. CDR1 ENHRY and CDR2 SYGVKD come from the germline V gene. The CDR3 is 15 amino acids. The CDR3 DNA sequence: TGTGCCATCAGTGACGGGGGGAGCTCCTACAATGAGCAGTTCTTC. This translates into CAISDGGSSYNEQFF.

The rearrangement uses TRBV6-5 and TRBJ1-5, with TRBD1 as a possible D gene (6 bases). Per the germline V gene, CDR1 is MNHEY and CDR2 is SVGAGI. This CDR3 comprises 12 residues. V shed 6 bases and J shed 6 bases, with 9 bases lying between them. CDR3 nucleotide sequence: TGTGCCAGCAGCCACAGGGTTCAGCCCCAGCATTTT. Protein product: CASSHRVQPQHF.

The rearrangement joins TRBV10-3 to TRBJ1-6; a weak D match, TRBD1 (5 bases). The CDR3 contains 15 residues. The V gene's germline CDR1 is ENHRY and CDR2 SYGVKD. V lost 6 bases to trimming and J lost 10 bases, with 19 bases between them. CDR3 nucleotides: TGTGCCATCAGGAGCACTACAGGATCGCCATCACCCCTCCACTTT. Protein product: CAIRSTTGSPSPLHF.

The chain employs TRBV3-1 (or the pseudogene TRBV3-2) and TRBJ2-7; the D gene is possibly TRBD1 (5 bases). Germline V gives CDR1 LGHDT, CDR2 YNNKEL (reference sequence). Trimming cost V 1 base and J 0 bases, with 7 bases left between them. This CDR3 is 14 amino acids long. CDR3 region: CASSQAGPSYEQYF. CDR3 DNA sequence: TGTGCCAGCAGCCAAGCAGGGCCCTCCTACGAGCAGTACTTC.